This is a list of T cell receptor beta chains from one sample in a study of blood T cell repertoires in COVID-19. Only in-frame clones appear in the TCRdb table, and some are missing; sequencing was by immunoSEQ multiplex PCR. The table lists 220,000 or so clones, about 83% of them singletons. Sequencing was performed on PBMCs or T cells enriched from blood (not recorded which). The receptors stem from a woman aged 40 to 50 who had recovered from COVID-19. Both conserved end residues are part of each CDR3. Fields, in order: J gene, D gene, clone size, V gene, CDR3 DNA, CDR3 protein. D genes are given only for firm matches. A row's size may be missing; if present it is once, few, many or a size class.

J: TRBJ1-4
D: .
size: .
V: TRBV19
DNA: TGTGCCAGTAGAATAAGGGGGGAAAAACTGTTTTTT
CDR3: CASRIRGEKLFF

J: TRBJ2-1
D: .
size: .
V: TRBV6-5
DNA: TGTGCCAGCAGAACAGGGTCCAACTACAATGAGCAGTTCTTC
CDR3: CASRTGSNYNEQFF

J: TRBJ1-1
D: .
size: .
V: TRBV30
DNA: TGTGCCTGGAGTGTTGCCAGGGGTGTTGAAGCTTTCTTT
CDR3: CAWSVARGVEAFF

J: TRBJ2-5
D: .
size: .
V: TRBV3-1/TRBV3-2
DNA: TGTGCCAGCAGCCGGACTTCCGGGGAGACCCAGTACTTC
CDR3: CASSRTSGETQYF

J: TRBJ2-1
D: TRBD2
size: .
V: TRBV9
DNA: TGTGCCAGCAGCCGGGGACTAGCGGCAGACAATGAGCAGTTCTTC
CDR3: CASSRGLAADNEQFF

J: TRBJ1-1
D: TRBD1
size: once
V: TRBV2
DNA: TGTGCCAGCAGTGGGACAGGGCACACTGAAGCTTTCTTT
CDR3: CASSGTGHTEAFF

J: TRBJ2-1
D: .
size: few
V: TRBV7-8
DNA: TGTGCCAGCAGCCGTGGGAGTTCTGGTGAGCAGTTCTTC
CDR3: CASSRGSSGEQFF

J: TRBJ2-1
D: TRBD2
size: .
V: TRBV30
DNA: TGTGCCTGGAGTGACCCTCTAGCGGATTACTACAATGAGCAGTTCTTC
CDR3: CAWSDPLADYYNEQFF

J: TRBJ2-5
D: TRBD1
size: once
V: TRBV7-2
DNA: TGTGCCAGCAGCAGGGACAGCCAAGAGACCCAGTACTTC
CDR3: CASSRDSQETQYF

J: TRBJ2-1
D: TRBD2
size: .
V: TRBV3-1/TRBV3-2
DNA: TGTGCCAGCAGCCGACTAGCGGGAGGTGTGGGAAATGAGCAGTTCTTC
CDR3: CASSRLAGGVGNEQFF

J: TRBJ1-2
D: .
size: .
V: TRBV7-2
DNA: TGTGCCAGCAGCTTCCACAGGGAGGGCTACACCTTC
CDR3: CASSFHREGYTF